This is a list of T cell receptor beta chains from one sample in a study of blood T cell repertoires in COVID-19. Generated by immunoSEQ multiplex PCR, the TCRdb table keeps only in-frame clones and is missing some. The repertoire holds 300,000 to 400,000 clones, with 85% as singletons. The specimen was peripheral blood. Receptors originate from a human donor in a cohort sampled during active COVID-19. Each CDR3 is given with its conserved first and last residue. Fields, in order: J gene, CDR3 length, clone size, D gene, V gene, CDR3 protein, CDR3 DNA. The D gene is left open where the match is weak. The size field is filled for only some rows; it gives once, few, many or a size class.

J gene: TRBJ1-1
CDR3 length: 11
clone size: .
D gene: .
V gene: TRBV20-1
CDR3 protein: CSGVPNTEAFF
CDR3 DNA: TGCAGTGGCGTACCTAACACTGAAGCTTTCTTT

J gene: TRBJ1-1
CDR3 length: 15
clone size: .
D gene: .
V gene: TRBV3-1/TRBV3-2
CDR3 protein: CASSQDRARNTEAFF
CDR3 DNA: TGTGCCAGCAGCCAAGACAGGGCTAGAAACACTGAAGCTTTCTTT

J gene: TRBJ1-1
CDR3 length: 14
clone size: .
D gene: TRBD1
V gene: TRBV12-5
CDR3 protein: CASGLTGRVSEAFF
CDR3 DNA: TGTGCTAGTGGCTTGACAGGGCGTGTGTCTGAAGCTTTCTTT

J gene: TRBJ2-7
CDR3 length: 12
clone size: .
D gene: .
V gene: TRBV30
CDR3 protein: CAWSTEYYEQYF
CDR3 DNA: TGTGCCTGGAGTACAGAGTACTACGAGCAGTACTTC

J gene: TRBJ2-5
CDR3 length: 12
clone size: .
D gene: TRBD2
V gene: TRBV5-6
CDR3 protein: CASSIGGETQYF
CDR3 DNA: TGTGCCAGCAGCATCGGGGGGGAGACCCAGTACTTC

J gene: TRBJ2-7
CDR3 length: 15
clone size: .
D gene: TRBD1
V gene: TRBV30
CDR3 protein: CAWNPGTGMVYEQYF
CDR3 DNA: TGTGCCTGGAACCCCGGGACAGGAATGGTCTACGAGCAGTACTTC

J gene: TRBJ1-2
CDR3 length: 14
clone size: .
D gene: .
V gene: TRBV5-1
CDR3 protein: CASAPGGASRGYTF
CDR3 DNA: TGCGCCAGCGCCCCTGGGGGGGCGAGCCGTGGCTACACCTTC

J gene: TRBJ1-5
CDR3 length: 16
clone size: .
D gene: .
V gene: TRBV4-1
CDR3 protein: CASSQDTGTGNQPQHF
CDR3 DNA: TGCGCCAGCAGCCAAGATACAGGGACGGGCAATCAGCCCCAGCATTTT

J gene: TRBJ1-2
CDR3 length: 16
clone size: once
D gene: .
V gene: TRBV5-3
CDR3 protein: CARSLDGSSTNYGYTF
CDR3 DNA: TGTGCCAGAAGCCTCGACGGGAGTTCGACTAACTATGGCTACACCTTC

J gene: TRBJ2-2
CDR3 length: 15
clone size: .
D gene: .
V gene: TRBV7-9
CDR3 protein: CASSLQNAGPGELFF
CDR3 DNA: TGTGCCAGCAGCTTACAGAATGCGGGGCCTGGGGAGCTGTTTTTT

J gene: TRBJ2-3
CDR3 length: 16
clone size: .
D gene: TRBD2
V gene: TRBV5-4
CDR3 protein: CASSLAGRGVADTQYF
CDR3 DNA: TGTGCCAGCAGCTTGGCAGGGCGGGGGGTGGCAGATACGCAGTATTTT

J gene: TRBJ2-2
CDR3 length: 14
clone size: .
D gene: .
V gene: TRBV5-1
CDR3 protein: CASSLIPGTGELFF
CDR3 DNA: TGCGCCAGCAGCTTGATACCAGGGACCGGGGAGCTGTTTTTT

J gene: TRBJ1-4
CDR3 length: 15
clone size: .
D gene: .
V gene: TRBV5-1
CDR3 protein: CASSLIGGQKEKLFF
CDR3 DNA: TGCGCCAGCAGCTTGATCGGGGGGCAAAAAGAAAAACTGTTTTTT

J gene: TRBJ1-5
CDR3 length: 16
clone size: .
D gene: .
V gene: TRBV30
CDR3 protein: CAWTLLPDSQYQPQHF
CDR3 DNA: TGTGCCTGGACCCTCCTCCCGGACAGCCAGTATCAGCCCCAGCATTTT

J gene: TRBJ2-1
CDR3 length: 14
clone size: .
D gene: .
V gene: TRBV27
CDR3 protein: CASSLSPERRGQFF
CDR3 DNA: TGTGCCAGCAGTTTATCTCCAGAGAGGCGGGGGCAGTTCTTC

J gene: TRBJ2-1
CDR3 length: 16
clone size: .
D gene: .
V gene: TRBV7-9
CDR3 protein: CASSLTGSIIYNEQFF
CDR3 DNA: TGTGCCAGCAGCTTAACAGGCTCAATTATTTACAATGAGCAGTTCTTC

J gene: TRBJ2-2
CDR3 length: 15
clone size: .
D gene: .
V gene: TRBV10-2
CDR3 protein: CASSVPGKQLGELFF
CDR3 DNA: TGCGCCAGCAGTGTCCCCGGGAAACAACTCGGGGAGCTGTTTTTT

J gene: TRBJ1-1
CDR3 length: 15
clone size: .
D gene: TRBD1
V gene: TRBV11-2
CDR3 protein: CASSTGQGAFTEAFF
CDR3 DNA: TGTGCCAGCAGCACGGGACAGGGGGCTTTCACTGAAGCTTTCTTT

J gene: TRBJ2-1
CDR3 length: 14
clone size: once
D gene: TRBD2
V gene: TRBV6-1
CDR3 protein: CASSEAGGYTEQFF
CDR3 DNA: TGTGCCAGCAGTGAAGCGGGGGGGTACACTGAGCAGTTCTTC

J gene: TRBJ2-7
CDR3 length: 12
clone size: .
D gene: .
V gene: TRBV5-6
CDR3 protein: CASLLGGGEQYF
CDR3 DNA: TGTGCCAGCCTTTTGGGGGGAGGCGAGCAGTACTTC

J gene: TRBJ1-4
CDR3 length: 14
clone size: .
D gene: TRBD1
V gene: TRBV9
CDR3 protein: CASSADRGGEKLFF
CDR3 DNA: TGTGCCAGCAGCGCTGACAGGGGAGGGGAAAAACTGTTTTTT

J gene: TRBJ2-7
CDR3 length: 11
clone size: .
D gene: .
V gene: TRBV11-2
CDR3 protein: CASSLKVGQYF
CDR3 DNA: TGTGCCAGCAGCCTAAAAGTTGGGCAGTACTTC

J gene: TRBJ2-7
CDR3 length: 15
clone size: .
D gene: TRBD1
V gene: TRBV4-1
CDR3 protein: CASSQQTGVGYEQYF
CDR3 DNA: TGCGCCAGCAGCCAACAAACAGGGGTGGGCTACGAGCAGTACTTC

J gene: TRBJ1-6
CDR3 length: 13
clone size: .
D gene: .
V gene: TRBV5-4
CDR3 protein: CASSVNQNSPLHF
CDR3 DNA: TGTGCCAGCAGCGTAAACCAGAATTCACCCCTCCACTTT

J gene: TRBJ2-3
CDR3 length: 20
clone size: .
D gene: .
V gene: TRBV21-1
CDR3 protein: CASSRSPGTGDQSSTDTQYF
CDR3 DNA: TGTGCCAGCAGCAGATCCCCCGGGACAGGGGACCAGTCTAGCACAGATACGCAGTATTTT

J gene: TRBJ2-5
CDR3 length: 16
clone size: .
D gene: TRBD1
V gene: TRBV24-1
CDR3 protein: CATSDPGQGAEETQYF
CDR3 DNA: TGTGCCACCAGTGACCCGGGACAGGGGGCTGAGGAGACCCAGTACTTC

J gene: TRBJ1-2
CDR3 length: 14
clone size: .
D gene: TRBD1
V gene: TRBV15
CDR3 protein: CATSRPSTGLGYTF
CDR3 DNA: TGTGCCACCAGCAGACCTTCGACAGGGCTTGGCTACACCTTC

J gene: TRBJ1-4
CDR3 length: 13
clone size: .
D gene: .
V gene: TRBV6-5
CDR3 protein: CASKGVTNEKLFF
CDR3 DNA: TGTGCCAGCAAGGGGGTAACTAATGAAAAACTGTTTTTT

J gene: TRBJ1-2
CDR3 length: 15
clone size: .
D gene: .
V gene: TRBV5-1
CDR3 protein: CASSLAGIIDYGYTF
CDR3 DNA: TGCGCCAGCAGCTTGGCGGGGATAATCGACTATGGCTACACCTTC

J gene: TRBJ1-4
CDR3 length: 16
clone size: many
D gene: .
V gene: TRBV7-2
CDR3 protein: CASSSHRQAFNEKLFF
CDR3 DNA: TGTGCCAGCAGTTCTCACCGACAGGCGTTTAATGAAAAACTGTTTTTT

J gene: TRBJ2-2
CDR3 length: 16
clone size: .
D gene: TRBD2
V gene: TRBV5-1
CDR3 protein: CASSFSGLRNTGELFF
CDR3 DNA: TGCGCCAGCAGCTTCTCGGGACTAAGAAACACCGGGGAGCTGTTTTTT

J gene: TRBJ1-2
CDR3 length: 12
clone size: .
D gene: .
V gene: TRBV7-9
CDR3 protein: CASSPEPYGYTF
CDR3 DNA: TGTGCCAGCAGCCCCGAGCCTTATGGCTACACCTTC

J gene: TRBJ2-2
CDR3 length: 16
clone size: .
D gene: TRBD2
V gene: TRBV5-1
CDR3 protein: CASSFLAGANTGELFF
CDR3 DNA: TGCGCCAGCAGCTTTCTAGCGGGGGCGAACACCGGGGAGCTGTTTTTT

J gene: TRBJ1-2
CDR3 length: 14
clone size: few
D gene: TRBD1
V gene: TRBV2
CDR3 protein: CASSAGQGTYGYTF
CDR3 DNA: TGTGCCAGCAGTGCCGGACAGGGGACCTATGGCTACACCTTC

J gene: TRBJ2-7
CDR3 length: 15
clone size: .
D gene: .
V gene: TRBV4-2
CDR3 protein: CASSQSRGYSYEQYF
CDR3 DNA: TGTGCCAGCAGCCAATCCCGGGGGTACTCCTACGAGCAGTACTTC

J gene: TRBJ2-7
CDR3 length: 13
clone size: .
D gene: .
V gene: TRBV24-1
CDR3 protein: CATSSARRDEQYF
CDR3 DNA: TGTGCCACCAGCTCCGCCAGGAGGGACGAGCAGTACTTC

J gene: TRBJ1-3
CDR3 length: 13
clone size: .
D gene: .
V gene: TRBV29-1
CDR3 protein: CSVERGSGNTIYF
CDR3 DNA: TGCAGCGTCGAGCGAGGGTCTGGAAACACCATATATTTT

J gene: TRBJ2-3
CDR3 length: 17
clone size: .
D gene: TRBD2
V gene: TRBV9
CDR3 protein: CASSLRTSGEITDTQYF
CDR3 DNA: TGTGCCAGCAGCCTCCGGACTAGCGGGGAGATCACAGATACGCAGTATTTT

J gene: TRBJ1-4
CDR3 length: 14
clone size: .
D gene: TRBD1
V gene: TRBV20-1
CDR3 protein: CSASHRDRAEKLFF
CDR3 DNA: TGCAGTGCTAGTCACCGGGACAGGGCTGAAAAACTGTTTTTT

J gene: TRBJ1-3
CDR3 length: 17
clone size: once
D gene: TRBD1
V gene: TRBV24-1
CDR3 protein: CATSDSREGAVGNTIYF
CDR3 DNA: TGTGCCACCAGTGATTCAAGAGAGGGGGCGGTTGGAAACACCATATATTTT

J gene: TRBJ2-1
CDR3 length: 15
clone size: few
D gene: TRBD2
V gene: TRBV3-1/TRBV3-2
CDR3 protein: CASSPWTSGVFEQFF
CDR3 DNA: TGTGCCAGCAGTCCTTGGACTAGCGGGGTCTTTGAGCAGTTCTTC

J gene: TRBJ1-2
CDR3 length: 15
clone size: .
D gene: TRBD1
V gene: TRBV19
CDR3 protein: CASSINDRGNYGYTF
CDR3 DNA: TGTGCCAGTAGTATAAACGACAGGGGAAACTATGGCTACACCTTC

J gene: TRBJ1-4
CDR3 length: 16
clone size: once
D gene: .
V gene: TRBV29-1
CDR3 protein: CSVDLIQGSSWEKLFF
CDR3 DNA: TGCAGCGTTGACTTGATACAGGGTAGTTCGTGGGAAAAACTGTTTTTT

J gene: TRBJ2-2
CDR3 length: 18
clone size: .
D gene: .
V gene: TRBV21-1
CDR3 protein: CASSKEWVGTPPTGELFF
CDR3 DNA: TGTGCCAGCAGCAAAGAATGGGTAGGGACACCACCGACCGGGGAGCTGTTTTTT

J gene: TRBJ1-2
CDR3 length: 14
clone size: .
D gene: .
V gene: TRBV27
CDR3 protein: CASSPYRESRGYTF
CDR3 DNA: TGTGCCAGCAGTCCGTACAGGGAATCGCGAGGCTACACCTTC